The clone carrying this T cell receptor (beta chain) was counted a few times. The antigen is unknown. The read ends 3 residues shy of where the CDR3 ends; the end is completed using the germline J gene. Patients and controls were mostly of Caucasian heritage. This entry is derived from a study of T cell clonality in common variable immunodeficiency. V was trimmed by 6 bases and J by 7 bases, leaving 10 bases between them. Germline loops: CDR1 LNHDA, CDR2 SQIVND (reference sequence). This CDR3 contains 13 residues. Assay used: immunoSEQ multiplex PCR; TCRdb lists only in-frame clones, some missing. This sample comprises 45,000 to 70,000 clones, none seen once only. Regarding the study as a whole: Compared with healthy controls, CVID subjects showed increased TCRbeta clonality, mostly in about a third.

The specimen was peripheral blood mononuclear cells. The sequence was obtained from a person aged 18 to 70 in good health. The genes are TRBV19 and TRBJ1-6; D gene unclear. The chain's CDR3 is CASRGPLNSPLHF. The CDR3 DNA, read in part, is TGTGCCAGTAGAGGCCCTTTAAATTCACCC.